This entry lists 24 T cell receptor beta chains sequenced from one sample in a study of shared clonotypes between healthy human individuals (TCRdb year 2020). For the CD8 naive samples, CD45RO-negative cells were positively selected for CCR7, yielding a CD45RA+CCR7+ population from which TemRA cells were excluded. Receptors were amplified or captured by the immunoSEQ multiplex PCR assay. What TCRdb holds here is the immuneACCESS table cut down to in-frame rearrangements. Part of the clones is not present; checked against another copy, under half of the missing clones reflect an unresolved V gene, and the others are unexplained. A total of 1.5 million to 2.5 million clones appear in this sample, approximately 94% of them only once. The top ten clones comprise under 1.5% of the sample. Material for sequencing was naive CD8+ T cells sorted from blood. Explained via the paper, the cell subset or site label denotes: CD45RA+CCR7+. The receptors stem from a man younger than 30 in good health.

This rearrangement joins TRBV25-1 to TRBJ2-2; D is undetermined. V lost 8 bases and J lost 9, with 10 bases in between. Germline V gives CDR1 MGHDK, CDR2 SYGVNS. The CDR3 is made up of 11 amino acids. The CDR3 region is CASSLSRELFF. In nucleotides, the CDR3 is TGTGCCAGCTCCCTGTCGCGGGAGCTGTTTTTT.

The genes are TRBV2 and TRBJ1-1; TRBD1 matches 7 bases. Looked up from germline, CDR1 is SNHLY and CDR2 is FYNNEI. The V segment lost 7 bases and the J segment 8 bases; nucleotides outside the gene matches: 7. The length of the CDR3 is 12 residues. The CDR3, as DNA: TGTGCCAGCAATTTCGACAGGGAAGAAGCTTTCTTT. Amino acid sequence: CASNFDREEAFF.

V is TRBV2 and J is TRBJ1-4; D is perhaps TRBD1 (6 bases). This CDR3 spans 19 amino acids. Per the germline V gene, CDR1 is SNHLY and CDR2 is FYNNEI. Between the trimmed V and J ends, which lost 4 bases and 8 bases, there was a span of 29 bases. The CDR3 sequence: CASSGSPGTPTRANEKLFF. CDR3 in DNA: TGTGCCAGCAGTGGCTCCCCCGGGACACCCACCCGGGCAAACGAAAAACTGTTTTTT. Full variable domain (missing parts from reference TRBV2 and TRBJ1-4): EPEVTQTPSHQVTQMGQEVILRCVPISNHLYFYWYRQILGQKVEFLVSFYNNEISEKSEIFDDQFSVERPDGSNFTLKIRSTKLEDSAMYFCASSGSPGTPTRANEKLFFGSGTQLSVL.

This chain uses TRBV11-3 with TRBJ2-3; D is unclear. Germline CDR1 is SGHNT and CDR2 is YENEEA. The CDR3 loop spans 12 amino acids. The ends were cut back, 10 bases at V and 1 base at J, with 9 bases in the middle. CDR3 region: CATRRGTDTQYF. As DNA, the CDR3 is TGTGCCACCCGTAGGGGCACAGATACGCAGTATTTT.

The chain links TRBV5-1 to TRBJ1-2, with a tentative D call TRBD1 (5 bases). The CDR3 covers 12 residues. Germline lookup yields CDR1 SGHRS and CDR2 YFSETQ. V shed 5 bases and J shed 4 bases, with 9 bases lying between them. In nucleotides, the CDR3 is TGCGCCAGCAGAGGACAAGGCTATGGCTACACCTTC. This translates into CASRGQGYGYTF.

The chain uses TRBV11-1 and TRBJ2-6; 7 nucleotides line up with TRBD1. The CDR3 has 18 residues. V lost 2 bases to trimming and J lost 2 bases; unmatched junction nucleotides: 9. CDR1 is SGHAT, CDR2 FQDESV, per germline (reference sequence). The CDR3 region is CASSLNLGGRAGANVLTF. The CDR3, as DNA: TGTGCCAGCAGCTTAAATCTAGGGGGCAGGGCTGGGGCCAACGTCCTGACTTTC.

The chain is built from TRBV28 and TRBJ2-3, with 7 bases fitting TRBD1. In germline, CDR1 is MDHEN, CDR2 SYDVKM. The CDR3 runs to 15 residues. V trimming: 6 bases; J trimming: 2 bases; junction bases outside the gene matches: 8. The CDR3 protein is CASRIGGRDTDTQYF. The CDR3 nucleotides read TGTGCCAGCAGAATAGGGGGCAGGGACACAGATACGCAGTATTTT.

The rearrangement uses TRBV5-1 and TRBJ1-4, with 7 positions matching TRBD1. Per germline, CDR1 SGHRS and CDR2 YFSETQ. This CDR3 spans 15 amino acids. With V trimmed by 0 bases and J by 4 bases, 3 bases remained unmatched. The CDR3 is CASSLGQGFNEKLFF. CDR3 nucleotide sequence: TGCGCCAGCAGCTTGGGACAGGGTTTTAATGAAAAACTGTTTTTT.

This clone occurred once. This chain connects TRBV19 to TRBJ1-2; D ambiguous. Trimming removed 7 bases from V and 4 bases from J, with 16 bases in between. CDR1 and CDR2 from the germline V gene are LNHDA and SQIVND (reference sequence). This CDR3 is 14 amino acids long. The CDR3 sequence is CASKELTGGYGYTF. The CDR3 bases are TGTGCCAGTAAGGAGCTGACCGGAGGCTATGGCTACACCTTC. Full variable domain (rest looked up from reference TRBV19 and TRBJ1-2): DGGITQSPKYLFRKEGQNVTLSCEQNLNHDAMYWYRQDPGQGLRLIYYSQIVNDFQKGDIAEGYSVSREKKESFPLTVTSAQKNPTAFYLCASKELTGGYGYTFGSGTRLTVV.

This clone was found once. DNA of the CDR3: TGTGCCAGCTCCCCCGGCGATGAGCAGTTCTTC. It translates to CASSPGDEQFF. The chain recombines TRBV18 with TRBJ2-1; D is unclear. The germline V gene has CDR1 KGHSH and CDR2 LQKENI. Trimming took 6 bases from V and 8 from J, leaving 8 bases between them. This CDR3 has 11 amino acids.

V gene TRBV27 combines with J gene TRBJ2-1, with D maybe TRBD2 (6 bases). V dropped 2 bases and J dropped 5 bases, with 10 bases sitting between them. This CDR3 is 14 amino acids long. The V gene's germline CDR1 is MNHEY and CDR2 SMNVEV (reference sequence). The CDR3 loop reads CASSLAGNHNEQFF. CDR3 nucleotide sequence: TGTGCCAGCAGTTTAGCGGGAAACCACAATGAGCAGTTCTTC.

This clone was counted a single time. The chain has TRBV5-6 and TRBJ1-1; no firm D call. There are 13 residues in the CDR3. From germline, CDR1 is SGHDT and CDR2 YYEEEE. Deletions cut 2 bases from V and 5 bases from J, with 10 bases between. CDR3 bases: TGTGCCAGCAGCTTTGAGTCCCGAACTGAAGCTTTCTTT. Residues: CASSFESRTEAFF.

The chain recombines TRBV19 with TRBJ2-7; D is possibly TRBD2 (6 bases). CDR3 size: 12 residues. Germline values: CDR1 LNHDA, CDR2 SQIVND (reference sequence). V was shortened by 1 base and J by 6 bases, with 7 bases between the two germline ends. The DNA for the CDR3 is TGTGCCAGTAGTATAGGCGGGGTCGAGCAGTACTTC. Protein product: CASSIGGVEQYF. Drawing the rest from reference TRBV19 and TRBJ2-7, the complete variable domain is DGGITQSPKYLFRKEGQNVTLSCEQNLNHDAMYWYRQDPGQGLRLIYYSQIVNDFQKGDIAEGYSVSREKKESFPLTVTSAQKNPTAFYLCASSIGGVEQYFGPGTRLTVT.

V usage is TRBV5-6 and J usage is TRBJ1-2; no clear D. This CDR3 spans 13 amino acids. Trimming stripped 4 bases from V and 7 bases from J, with 14 bases between. Germline V gene sequence: CDR1 SGHDT, CDR2 YYEEEE. DNA for the CDR3: TGTGCCAGCAGCCCAGGAGATGCCCCTGGCTACACCTTC. Translating it yields CASSPGDAPGYTF.

This sequence joins TRBV9 and TRBJ2-5; D possibly corresponds to TRBD1 (6 bases). V was clipped by 0 bases and J by 1 base, with 10 bases between them. Germline assignment: CDR1 SGDLS and CDR2 YYNGEE. This CDR3 comprises 15 residues. CDR3 sequence (DNA): TGTGCCAGCAGCGTAGGCCAGGGGATCCAAGAGACCCAGTACTTC. Its protein product is CASSVGQGIQETQYF. The variable domain in full, completed from reference TRBV9 and TRBJ2-5, reads DSGVTQTPKHLITATGQRVTLRCSPRSGDLSVYWYQQSLDQGLQFLIQYYNGEERAKGNILERFSAQQFPDLHSELNLSSLELGDSALYFCASSVGQGIQETQYFGPGTRLLVL.

V and J are TRBV28 and TRBJ2-7; TRBD1 aligns across 7 bases. The trim removed 3 bases at V and 6 bases at J, leaving 8 bases unmatched. The germline V gene encodes CDR1 MDHEN and CDR2 SYDVKM. The CDR3 has 14 residues. In nucleotides, the CDR3 is TGTGCCAGCAGTTTTCAGGGGGTCGCTCGCGAGCAGTACTTC. As protein: CASSFQGVAREQYF.

The V call is TRBV9, the J call TRBJ2-1; 9 positions match TRBD1. This CDR3 has 16 residues. Germline V gene sequence: CDR1 SGDLS, CDR2 YYNGEE. J gave up 6 bases and V 0 bases, and 7 bases lay outside the gene matches. The CDR3 DNA reads TGTGCCAGCAGCGTAGCTAAAGACAGGGGGGCCAATGAGCAGTTCTTC. It is translated as CASSVAKDRGANEQFF.

Of note for this clone: This sample also contains other DNA sequences that code for the same CDR3. The chain combines TRBV6-5 with TRBJ2-7; TRBD1 is a possible D gene (6 bases). The CDR3 is 16 amino acids. Germline V gene data show CDR1 as MNHEY and CDR2 as SVGAGI. Trimming stripped 0 bases from V and 2 bases from J, with 14 bases between. CDR3 nucleotides: TGTGCCAGCAGTTACTCCACAGGGCATACAGCCTACGAGCAGTACTTC. The encoded protein is CASSYSTGHTAYEQYF.

The CDR3 DNA sequence: TGTGCCAGCAGCTCCTGGGTGGGGGACCAAGCTAACTATGGCTACACCTTC. Its protein product is CASSSWVGDQANYGYTF. The genes are TRBV5-4 and TRBJ1-2; tentative D call: TRBD1 (5 bases). The germline V and J ends were trimmed by 3 bases and 0 bases, with 18 bases remaining between them. The CDR3 spans 17 residues. In germline, CDR1 is SGHNT, CDR2 YYREEE (reference sequence).

The chain uses TRBV7-9 and TRBJ1-2; 8 bases fit TRBD1. The CDR3 covers 14 residues. The germline gives CDR1 SEHNR, CDR2 FQNEAQ (reference sequence). The ends lost 1 base at V and 6 bases at J; junction bases unmatched: 4. CDR3: CASSLGTGKDGYTF. The DNA for the CDR3 is TGTGCCAGCAGCTTAGGGACAGGGAAAGATGGCTACACCTTC.

The rearrangement uses TRBV28 and TRBJ2-1, with D unclear. The CDR3 is 14 amino acids. V dropped 3 bases and J dropped 5 bases, with 11 bases sitting between them. Germline assignment: CDR1 MDHEN and CDR2 SYDVKM. CDR3 DNA sequence: TGTGCCAGCAGTTTCGTGCCCGAGGACAATGAGCAGTTCTTC. It encodes CASSFVPEDNEQFF.

The J gene is TRBJ1-2, the V gene TRBV30; D not certain. V was pared by 7 bases and J by 8 bases, with 14 bases between. The CDR3 has 11 amino acids. Germline V CDR1 and CDR2: GTSNPN, SVGIG (reference sequence). In DNA, the CDR3 is TGTGCCTTGGACCCGCGGGAGGGCTACACCTTC. Its protein product is CALDPREGYTF.

The rearrangement links TRBV19 to TRBJ1-5; 10 bases are shared with TRBD1. The CDR3 totals 14 residues. The germline V gene has CDR1 LNHDA and CDR2 SQIVND (reference sequence). Trimming removed 6 bases from V and 6 bases from J; junction bases left unmatched: 5. In DNA form, the CDR3 reads TGTGCCAGTAGGGGACGGGACAGGGGTCAGCCCCAGCATTTT. Encoded protein: CASRGRDRGQPQHF.

CDR3 sequence reads: CASSLVTGTRRDHEQYF. DNA for the CDR3: TGTGCCAGCAGCTTAGTAACCGGGACCCGAAGGGACCACGAGCAGTACTTC. The chain is built from TRBV7-9 and TRBJ2-7, with D tentatively TRBD1 or TRBD2 (5 bases each). The CDR3 has 17 residues. V gave up 1 base and J gave up 5 bases, with 21 bases separating them. Germline values: CDR1 SEHNR, CDR2 FQNEAQ (reference sequence).